Sequencing of this T cell receptor (beta chain) was carried out in a study of blood T cell repertoires in COVID-19. Sequencing was performed with immunoSEQ multiplex PCR; in TCRdb, only in-frame clones are kept and a portion is missing. The table shows about 140,000 clones, with roughly 84% occurring only once. Per germline, CDR1 SNHLY and CDR2 FYNNEI. The CDR3 loop spans 14 amino acids. V trimming: 5 bases; J trimming: 4 bases; junction bases outside the gene matches: 6. The clonotype comes from a man aged 30-40 years with COVID-19, enrolled during active disease. V and J are TRBV2 and TRBJ1-2; the match to TRBD1 covers 8 bases. The source material was peripheral blood. The CDR3 DNA is TGTGCCAGCAGTAGACGACAGGGGCCCTATGGCTACACCTTC. Translation: CASSRRQGPYGYTF. Using reference TRBV2 and TRBJ1-2 for the parts outside the CDR3, the full variable domain is EPEVTQTPSHQVTQMGQEVILRCVPISNHLYFYWYRQILGQKVEFLVSFYNNEISEKSEIFDDQFSVERPDGSNFTLKIRSTKLEDSAMYFCASSRRQGPYGYTFGSGTRLTVV.